This T cell receptor beta chain appears in the sequencing data of a study of T cells in tuberculosis. Study at large: Sequenced TCRs come from CD1B-GMM tetramer-binding T cells. A South African cohort included IGRA-negative adolescents, latently infected IGRA-positive adolescents and adults with active tuberculosis. General study points: Cases with active tuberculosis were adults, while controls were adolescents. GEM motif frequencies gave over 55% accuracy; the GMM repertoire gave about 90%.

This sample's time point: new active TB diagnosis, blood taken before or within 7 days of starting treatment. Germline V gene sequence: CDR1 GTSNPN, CDR2 SVGIG (reference sequence). This CDR3 spans 15 amino acids. V dropped 2 bases and J dropped 2; count of bases not matched to a gene: 9. As for this clone: No antigen is known for it.

Using immunoSEQ multiplex PCR, the repertoire was profiled, and TCRdb retains in-frame clones only, with some absent. The profile covers 29,000 or so clones, with about 91% appearing a single time and 6.8% taken by the ten largest. The V and J genes are TRBV30 and TRBJ2-7; TRBD2 agrees at 7 bases. This sequence was found in an adult with tuberculosis. The sequenced sample was PBMCs, obtained at tuberculosis diagnosis. The CDR3 loop reads CAWSSKKRGTYEQYF. The CDR3 region has the DNA TGTGCCTGGAGTAGTAAGAAGCGGGGTACCTACGAGCAGTACTTC. Complete variable domain (other parts from reference TRBV30 and TRBJ2-7): SQTIHQWPATLVQPVGSPLSLECTVEGTSNPNLYWYRQAAGRGLQLLFYSVGIGQISSEVPQNLSASRPQDRQFILSSKKLLLSDSGFYLCAWSSKKRGTYEQYFGPGTRLTVT.